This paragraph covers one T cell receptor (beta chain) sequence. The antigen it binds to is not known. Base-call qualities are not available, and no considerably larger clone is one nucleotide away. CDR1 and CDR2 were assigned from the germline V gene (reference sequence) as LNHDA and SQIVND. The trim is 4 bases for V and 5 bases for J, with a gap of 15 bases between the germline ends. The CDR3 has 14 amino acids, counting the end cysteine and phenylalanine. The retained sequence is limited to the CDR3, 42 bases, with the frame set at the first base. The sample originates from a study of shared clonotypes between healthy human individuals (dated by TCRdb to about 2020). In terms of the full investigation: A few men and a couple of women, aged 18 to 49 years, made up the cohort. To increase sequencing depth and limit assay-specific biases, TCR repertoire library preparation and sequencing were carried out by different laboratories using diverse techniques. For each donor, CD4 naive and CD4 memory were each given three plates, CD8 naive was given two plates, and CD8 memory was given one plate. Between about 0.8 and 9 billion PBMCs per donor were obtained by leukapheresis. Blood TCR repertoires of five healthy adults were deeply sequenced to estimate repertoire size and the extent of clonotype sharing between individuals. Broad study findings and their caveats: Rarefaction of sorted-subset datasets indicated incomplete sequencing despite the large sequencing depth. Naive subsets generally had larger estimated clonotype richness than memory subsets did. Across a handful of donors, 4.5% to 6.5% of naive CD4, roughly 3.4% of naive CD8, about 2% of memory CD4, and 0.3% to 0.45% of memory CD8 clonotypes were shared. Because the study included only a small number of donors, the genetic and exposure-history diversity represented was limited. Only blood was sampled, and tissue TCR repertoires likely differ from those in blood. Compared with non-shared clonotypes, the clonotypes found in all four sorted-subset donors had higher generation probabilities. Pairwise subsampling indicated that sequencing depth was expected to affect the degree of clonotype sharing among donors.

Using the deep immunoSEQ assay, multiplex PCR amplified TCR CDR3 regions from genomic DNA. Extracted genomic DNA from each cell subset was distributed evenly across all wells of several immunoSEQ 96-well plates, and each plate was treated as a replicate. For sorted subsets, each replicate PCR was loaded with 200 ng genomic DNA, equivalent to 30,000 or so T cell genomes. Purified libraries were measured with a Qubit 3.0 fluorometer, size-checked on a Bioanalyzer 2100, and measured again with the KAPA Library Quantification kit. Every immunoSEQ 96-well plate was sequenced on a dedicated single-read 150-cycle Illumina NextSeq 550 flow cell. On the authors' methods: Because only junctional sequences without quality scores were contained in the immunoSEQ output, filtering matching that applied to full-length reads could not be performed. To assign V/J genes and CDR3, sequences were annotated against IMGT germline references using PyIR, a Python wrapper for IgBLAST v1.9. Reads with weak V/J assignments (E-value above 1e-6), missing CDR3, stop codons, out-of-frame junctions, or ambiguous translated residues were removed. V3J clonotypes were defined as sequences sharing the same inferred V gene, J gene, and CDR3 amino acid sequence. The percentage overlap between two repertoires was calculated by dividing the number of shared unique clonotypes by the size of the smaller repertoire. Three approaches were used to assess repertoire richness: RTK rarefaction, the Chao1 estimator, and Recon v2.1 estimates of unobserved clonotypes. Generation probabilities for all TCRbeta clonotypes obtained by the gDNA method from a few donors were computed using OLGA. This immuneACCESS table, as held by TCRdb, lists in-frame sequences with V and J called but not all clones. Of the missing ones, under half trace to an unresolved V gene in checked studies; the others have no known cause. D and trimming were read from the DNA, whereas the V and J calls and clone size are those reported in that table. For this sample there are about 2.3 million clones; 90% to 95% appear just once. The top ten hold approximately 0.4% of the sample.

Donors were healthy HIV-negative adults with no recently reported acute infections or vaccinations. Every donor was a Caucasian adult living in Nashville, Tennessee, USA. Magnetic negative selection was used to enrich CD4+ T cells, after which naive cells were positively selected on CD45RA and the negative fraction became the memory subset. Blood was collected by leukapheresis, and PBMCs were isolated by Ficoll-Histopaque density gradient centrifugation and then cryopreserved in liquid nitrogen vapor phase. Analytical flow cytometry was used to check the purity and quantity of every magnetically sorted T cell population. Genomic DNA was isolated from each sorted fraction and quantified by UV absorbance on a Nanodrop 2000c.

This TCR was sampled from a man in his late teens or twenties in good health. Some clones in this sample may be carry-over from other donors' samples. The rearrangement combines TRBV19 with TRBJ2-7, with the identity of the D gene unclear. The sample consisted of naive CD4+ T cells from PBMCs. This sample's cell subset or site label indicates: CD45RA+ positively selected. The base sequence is TGTGCCAGTAGTAGTCTCCCACCGGTCGACGAGCAGTACTTC. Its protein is CASSSLPPVDEQYF.